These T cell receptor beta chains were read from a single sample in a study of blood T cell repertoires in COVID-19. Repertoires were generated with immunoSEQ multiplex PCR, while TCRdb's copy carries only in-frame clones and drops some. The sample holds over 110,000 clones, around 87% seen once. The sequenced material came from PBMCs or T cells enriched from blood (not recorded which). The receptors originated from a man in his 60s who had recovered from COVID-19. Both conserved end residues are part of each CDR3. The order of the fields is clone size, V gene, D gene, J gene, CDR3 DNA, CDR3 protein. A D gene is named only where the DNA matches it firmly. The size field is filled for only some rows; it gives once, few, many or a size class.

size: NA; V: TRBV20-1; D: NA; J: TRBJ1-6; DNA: TGCAGTGCTAGTTACACCCTGGCCGGAGATTCACCCCTCCACTTT; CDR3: CSASYTLAGDSPLHF
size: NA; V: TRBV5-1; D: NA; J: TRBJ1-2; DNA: TGCGCCAGCAGACCCGTAGGACGGGAAGTCTATGGCTACACCTTC; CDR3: CASRPVGREVYGYTF
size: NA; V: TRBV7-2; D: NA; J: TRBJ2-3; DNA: TGTGCCAGCAGCTTAGACACCCATAAAACAGATACGCAGTATTTT; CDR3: CASSLDTHKTDTQYF
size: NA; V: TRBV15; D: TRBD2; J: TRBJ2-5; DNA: TGTGCCACCAGCGGCGGGGGAGTAGAGACCCAGTACTTC; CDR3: CATSGGGVETQYF
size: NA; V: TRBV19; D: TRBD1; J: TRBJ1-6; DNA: TGTGCCAGTAGTATAGAGACAGGGAAGAATTCACCCCTCCACTTT; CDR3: CASSIETGKNSPLHF
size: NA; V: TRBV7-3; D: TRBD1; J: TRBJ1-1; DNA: TGTGCCAGCAGCTCGGGACAGGGCGGAGGAGCTGAAGCTTTCTTT; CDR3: CASSSGQGGGAEAFF
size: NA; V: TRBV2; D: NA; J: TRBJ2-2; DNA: TGTGCCGCTGGGCAGGGAAGGACCGGGGAGCTGTTTTTT; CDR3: CAAGQGRTGELFF
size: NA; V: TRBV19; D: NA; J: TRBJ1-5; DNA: TGTGCCAGTAGTATTTCGCGGGGGCGCGATCAGCCCCAGCATTTT; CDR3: CASSISRGRDQPQHF
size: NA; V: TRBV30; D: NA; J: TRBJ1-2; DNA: TGTGCCTGGAGTGTTGGGGCCATCGACTACACCTTC; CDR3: CAWSVGAIDYTF
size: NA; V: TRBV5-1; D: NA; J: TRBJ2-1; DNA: TGCGCCAGCAGCTTAGGTGAAGCGCTGGGAGCTGCTGAGCAGTTCTTC; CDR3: CASSLGEALGAAEQFF
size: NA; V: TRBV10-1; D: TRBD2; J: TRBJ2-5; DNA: TGCGCCAGCGCTAGCGGGAGCGGCAGTCGAGAGACCCAGTACTTC; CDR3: CASASGSGSRETQYF
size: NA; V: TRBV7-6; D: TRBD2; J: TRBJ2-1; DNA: TGTGCCAGCAGCTTAGTGTCCGTAGCGGGGTCCTACAATGAGCAGTTCTTC; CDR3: CASSLVSVAGSYNEQFF
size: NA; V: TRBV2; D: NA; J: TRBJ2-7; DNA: TGTGCCAGCAGTCAAGGGGGGGGATACGAGCAGTACTTC; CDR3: CASSQGGGYEQYF
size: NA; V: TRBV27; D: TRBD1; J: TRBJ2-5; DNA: TGTGCCAGCAGTCATCCGGGACAGGTGTTAGGGACCCAGTACTTC; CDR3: CASSHPGQVLGTQYF
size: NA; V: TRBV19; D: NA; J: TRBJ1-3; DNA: TGTGCCAGTACCGAAACCGCGTTCTCTGGAAACACCATATATTTT; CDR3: CASTETAFSGNTIYF
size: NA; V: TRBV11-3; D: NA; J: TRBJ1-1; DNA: TGTGCCAGCAGCTTAGCGGGAGACACTGAAGCTTTCTTT; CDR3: CASSLAGDTEAFF
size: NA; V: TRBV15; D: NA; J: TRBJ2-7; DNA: TGTGCCACCAGCAGACCGGGACAACTCTACGAGCAGTACTTC; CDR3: CATSRPGQLYEQYF
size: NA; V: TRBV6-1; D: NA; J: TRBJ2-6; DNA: TGTGCCAGCAGTGGGAACAGTTTTTCCTCTGGGGCCAACGTCCTGACTTTC; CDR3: CASSGNSFSSGANVLTF
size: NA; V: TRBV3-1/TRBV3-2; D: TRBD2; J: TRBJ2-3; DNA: TGTGCCAGCACCCAATACTGGAGCGGGAGGGTAACCGGCACAGATACGCAGTATTTT; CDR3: CASTQYWSGRVTGTDTQYF
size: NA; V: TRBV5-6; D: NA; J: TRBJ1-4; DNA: TGTGCCAGCAGCTTGGTCCCGGATGAAAAACTGTTTTTT; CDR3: CASSLVPDEKLFF
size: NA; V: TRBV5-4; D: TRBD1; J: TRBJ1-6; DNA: TGTGCCAGCAGCTACCGGACAGGTACACCCCTCCACTTT; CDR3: CASSYRTGTPLHF
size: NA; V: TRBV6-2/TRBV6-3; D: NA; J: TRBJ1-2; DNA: TGTGCCAGCAGTTACTCCCTGACAGTCGGCTACACCTTC; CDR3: CASSYSLTVGYTF
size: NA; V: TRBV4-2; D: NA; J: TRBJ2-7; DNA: TGTGCCAGCAGCCAAGGACCAGGAGGGACCCCCTACGAGCAGTACTTC; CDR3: CASSQGPGGTPYEQYF
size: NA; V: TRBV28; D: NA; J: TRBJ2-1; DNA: TGTGCCAGCAGTTTATTAGATCGCTACAATGAGCAGTTCTTC; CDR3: CASSLLDRYNEQFF
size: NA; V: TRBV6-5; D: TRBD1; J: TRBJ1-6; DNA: TGTGCCAGCACCAGAACCGGGACAGGGTTCTCACCCCTCCACTTT; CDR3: CASTRTGTGFSPLHF
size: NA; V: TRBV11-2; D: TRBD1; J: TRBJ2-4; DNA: TGTGCCAGCAGCTTAGATGGGACAGGCGTAAACATTCAGTACTTC; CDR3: CASSLDGTGVNIQYF
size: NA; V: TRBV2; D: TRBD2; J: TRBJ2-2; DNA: TGTGCCGGGTCAGGGAGGGAGAACACCGGGGAGCTGTTTTTT; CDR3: CAGSGRENTGELFF
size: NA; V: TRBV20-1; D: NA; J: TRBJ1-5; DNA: TGCAGTGCTAGTCTCGAGGATCAGCCCCAGCATTTT; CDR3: CSASLEDQPQHF
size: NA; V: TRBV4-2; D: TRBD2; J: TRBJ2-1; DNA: TGTGCCAGCAGCCTAACCGGGACTAGGGGCTACAATGAGCAGTTCTTC; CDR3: CASSLTGTRGYNEQFF
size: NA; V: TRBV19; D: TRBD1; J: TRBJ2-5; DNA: TGTGCCAGTAGTACTGGGACAGGGAGGAGGGAGACCCAGTACTTC; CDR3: CASSTGTGRRETQYF
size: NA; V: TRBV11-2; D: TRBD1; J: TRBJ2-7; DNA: TGTGCCAGCAGCTTATCCGACAGGGGCTACGAGCAGTACTTC; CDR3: CASSLSDRGYEQYF
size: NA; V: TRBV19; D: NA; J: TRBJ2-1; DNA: TGTGCCAGTAGTGCACCGGACAGCTCGGCGCAGTTCTTC; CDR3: CASSAPDSSAQFF
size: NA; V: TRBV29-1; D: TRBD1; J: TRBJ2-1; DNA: TGCAGCGCCTCTACAGGGGGGCTTTACAATGAGCAGTTCTTC; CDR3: CSASTGGLYNEQFF
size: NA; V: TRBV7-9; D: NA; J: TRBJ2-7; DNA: TGTGCCAGCAGCGGACAGAGGGGTTCCTACGAGCAGTACTTC; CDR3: CASSGQRGSYEQYF
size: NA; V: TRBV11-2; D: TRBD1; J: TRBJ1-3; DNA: TGTGCCAGCAGAAAAAAAGGCGCAGGGGGGTGGGACACCATATATTTT; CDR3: CASRKKGAGGWDTIYF
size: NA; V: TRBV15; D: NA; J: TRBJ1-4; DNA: TGTGCCACCAGGGAGGGGTATGGTAATGAAAAACTGTTTTTT; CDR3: CATREGYGNEKLFF
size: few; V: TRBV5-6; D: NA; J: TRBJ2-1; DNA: TGTGCCAGCAGCCCTACTCCGGGACACTACTCCTACAATGAGCAGTTCTTC; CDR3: CASSPTPGHYSYNEQFF
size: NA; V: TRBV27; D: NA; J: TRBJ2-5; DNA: TGTGCCAGCAGAAGTTACCTTGGTAGAACAGGGCCGTACCAAGAGACCCAGTACTTC; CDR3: CASRSYLGRTGPYQETQYF
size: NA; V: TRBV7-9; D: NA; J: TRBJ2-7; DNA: TGTGCCAGCAGCCAGGACTACAACGAGCAGTACTTC; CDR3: CASSQDYNEQYF
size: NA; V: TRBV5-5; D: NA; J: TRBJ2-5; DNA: TGTGCCAGCAGCTTGGCTCTCGGGGTGGGCGAAGAGACCCAGTACTTC; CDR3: CASSLALGVGEETQYF
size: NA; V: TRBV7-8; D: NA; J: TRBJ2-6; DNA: TGTGCCAGCAGCGAGATACAGGGCGCACTCGGGGCCAACGTCCTGACTTTC; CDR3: CASSEIQGALGANVLTF
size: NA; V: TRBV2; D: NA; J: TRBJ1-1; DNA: TGTGCCAGCAGTGAATATATCGGGGGTGAAGCTTTCTTT; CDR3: CASSEYIGGEAFF
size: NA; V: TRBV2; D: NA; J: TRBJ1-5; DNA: TGTGCCAGCAGTGAAAGGGGTCCCTATCAGCCCCAGCATTTT; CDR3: CASSERGPYQPQHF
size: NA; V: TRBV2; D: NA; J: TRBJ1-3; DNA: TGTGCCAGCAGTGCCCAGGGCTCTGGAAACACCATATATTTT; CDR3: CASSAQGSGNTIYF